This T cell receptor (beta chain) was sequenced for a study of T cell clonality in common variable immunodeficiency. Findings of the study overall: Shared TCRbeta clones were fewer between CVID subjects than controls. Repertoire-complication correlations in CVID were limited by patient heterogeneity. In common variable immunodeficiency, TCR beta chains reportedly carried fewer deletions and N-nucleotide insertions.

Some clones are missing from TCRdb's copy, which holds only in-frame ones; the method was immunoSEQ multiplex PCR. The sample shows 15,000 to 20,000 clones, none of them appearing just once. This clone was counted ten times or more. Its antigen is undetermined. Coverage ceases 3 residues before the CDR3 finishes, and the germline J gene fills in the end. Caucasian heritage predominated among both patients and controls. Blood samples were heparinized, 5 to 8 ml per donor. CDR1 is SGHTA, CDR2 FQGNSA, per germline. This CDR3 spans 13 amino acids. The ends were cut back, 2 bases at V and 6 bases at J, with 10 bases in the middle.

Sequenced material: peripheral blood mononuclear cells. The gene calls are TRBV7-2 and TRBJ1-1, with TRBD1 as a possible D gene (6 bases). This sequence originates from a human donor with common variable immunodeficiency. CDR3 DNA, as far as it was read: TGTGCCAGCAGCTTACAGGGGCTGTCTGAA. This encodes CASSLQGLSE. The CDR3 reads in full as CASSLQGLSEAFF.